This T cell receptor beta chain was retrieved from a study of blood T cells in healthy people across ages (dated by TCRdb to the mid-2010s). Turning to the overall study: Template switching captured roughly one uniquely barcoded TCR beta cDNA molecule per two T cells in model experiments. Age-related changes in TCR beta repertoire diversity were measured in the study by deep sequencing normalized with unique cDNA molecular identifiers. Donors were grouped into four age groups: young (average 16 years), middle-aged (39), aged (approximately 67) and long-lived (approximately 75). To avoid experimental bias, donors of different ages were spread randomly across the sequencing lanes. The study analyzed two additional independent replicas of 1 million unique cDNA reads from the same blood draw for two donors, one aged 18 to 29 and one aged 80 or older.

The donors were roughly 40 Caucasian individuals from Russia, aged roughly 6 to 90 years, who were systemically healthy. Each donor gave approximately 10 milliliters of peripheral blood, collected into EDTA-treated Vacutainer tubes. Ficoll-Paque density-gradient centrifugation was used to isolate PBMCs, with at least 7 million per sample. Total RNA, at least 6 micrograms per sample, was extracted from PBMCs with Trizol reagent. Naive CD45RAhigh/CD27high T cell percentages were measured by flow cytometry on a PBMC aliquot from every donor. The receptor library was made with 5' RACE. Instrument used: Illumina HiSeq 2500. A second PCR of roughly 6 to 12 cycles was performed with a sample-barcoded 5' primer and a J-beta primer mix. A template-switch 5' adaptor carrying 12 random nucleotides introduced a unique molecular identifier onto each TCR beta cDNA molecule. Each sample yielded at least 2.5 million CDR3-containing paired-end reads. First-strand cDNA was synthesized from all RNA with the Mint cDNA synthesis kit, primed by a TRBC-specific oligonucleotide. All cDNA was treated with uracil-DNA glycosylase and then went through a first 18-cycle PCR with the universal primers M1SS and BC2_uni_R. Turning to the authors' computational methods: Each sample was normalized by randomly selecting 1 million high-quality reads, each carrying a distinct molecular identifier. Reads sharing molecular identifiers were discarded rather than binned into consensus sequences. CDR3 identification, clonotype clustering and error correction used MiTCR with a Q25 quality threshold and the strictest error-elimination algorithm. Lower-bound total TCR beta diversity was estimated with a nonparametric unseen species model using Euler transformation. Using fastp trimming at Q25 and MiXCR clonotype assembly, TCRdb reanalyzed the public sequencing data and kept in-frame beta chains. Rows with one shared CDR3 protein collapse into an entry with the most common genes and DNA. The authors' filters were not applied to this entry. The sample table lists about 1,500,000 distinct CDR3 sequences, 28% of them with a count of one. The ten largest clones add up to less than 9.5% of the sample.

A note on this clonotype: Which antigen it targets is not known. Nothing much larger sits one base from this clone, and base qualities are not available.

CDR3 length: 18 amino acids, cysteine to phenylalanine. Just the 54-base CDR3 DNA is kept, in frame starting at base 1. Study-wide conclusions, independent of this receptor: Total diversity estimates from one million sequenced T cells were considered lower bounds and underestimates. Compared with the aged group, the long-lived group had more naive CD4+ T cells, fewer expanded clones and increased TCR diversity, suggesting age selection. As age increased, observed TCR beta diversity per million T cells dropped in a roughly linear way, and a significant reduction was already evident by age 40. Since profiling was done on bulk unsorted PBMCs, naive and antigen-experienced compartments could not be conclusively compared. A strong correlation was found between observed TCR beta diversity and the percentage of naive T cells measured by flow cytometry. Because the CMV infection status of the donors was unknown, age-related changes in expanded clonotypes may potentially have been confounded.

This receptor was identified in a woman in her twenties or thirties in good health. The chain couples TRBV21-1 to TRBJ2-3; the DNA was not used to check the table's D call, TRBD2. TRBV21-1 is classified as a pseudogene. The sequenced material came from blood. The bases read TGTGCCAGCAGCAATCGTCCACCCGCCGGGACTCCCCCCTACGAGCAGTATTTT. Translated, this gives CASSNRPPAGTPPYEQYF.